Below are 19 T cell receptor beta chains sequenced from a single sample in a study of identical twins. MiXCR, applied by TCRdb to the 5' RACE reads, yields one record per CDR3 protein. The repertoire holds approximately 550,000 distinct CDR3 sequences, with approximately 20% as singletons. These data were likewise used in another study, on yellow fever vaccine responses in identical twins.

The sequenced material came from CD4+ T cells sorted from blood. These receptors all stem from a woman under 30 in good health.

This CDR3 is CASSEEVGPGVRNTEAFF. CDR3 DNA sequence: TGTGCCAGCAGTGAAGAAGTGGGGCCTGGGGTCAGGAACACTGAAGCTTTCTTT. The genes are TRBV6-1 and TRBJ1-1, with TRBD1 as a possible D gene (5 bases). V lost 1 base to trimming and J lost 1 base, with 19 bases between them. The CDR3 spans 18 residues. Germline lookup yields CDR1 MNHNS and CDR2 SASEGT.

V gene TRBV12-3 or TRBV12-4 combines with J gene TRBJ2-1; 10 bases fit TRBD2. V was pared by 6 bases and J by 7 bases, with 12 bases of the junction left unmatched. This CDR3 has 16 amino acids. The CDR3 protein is CASSPPAGGRSNEQFF. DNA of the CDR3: TGTGCCAGCAGCCCCCCAGCGGGAGGGAGATCAAATGAGCAGTTCTTC.

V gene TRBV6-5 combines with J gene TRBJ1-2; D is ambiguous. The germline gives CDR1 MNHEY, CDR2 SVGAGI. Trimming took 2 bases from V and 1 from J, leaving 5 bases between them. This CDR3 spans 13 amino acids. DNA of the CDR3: TGTGCCAGCAGTTACGGAGTTAACTATGGCTACACCTTC. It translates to CASSYGVNYGYTF.

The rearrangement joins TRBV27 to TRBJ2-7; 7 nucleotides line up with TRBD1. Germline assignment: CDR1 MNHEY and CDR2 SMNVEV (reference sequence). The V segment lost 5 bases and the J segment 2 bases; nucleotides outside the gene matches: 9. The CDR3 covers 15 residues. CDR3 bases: TGTGCCAGCAGTCGTGGGAAGGGACAGCCCTACGAGCAGTACTTC. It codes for CASSRGKGQPYEQYF.

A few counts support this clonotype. The CDR3 is CASSPQGAVNEQYF. CDR3 nucleotide sequence: TGTGCCAGCAGTCCTCAGGGGGCAGTAAACGAGCAGTACTTC. The chain links TRBV12-3 or TRBV12-4 to TRBJ2-7, with 8 bases lining up with TRBD1. There are 14 residues in the CDR3. The junction had 8 bases not matched to a gene; V was cut back by 5 bases and J by 5 bases.

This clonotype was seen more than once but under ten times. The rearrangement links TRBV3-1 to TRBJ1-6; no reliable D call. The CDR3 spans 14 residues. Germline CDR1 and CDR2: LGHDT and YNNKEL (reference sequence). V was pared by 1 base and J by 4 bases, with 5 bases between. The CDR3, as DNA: TGTGCCAGCAGCCAAGGGGATTATAATTCACCCCTCCACTTT. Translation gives CASSQGDYNSPLHF.

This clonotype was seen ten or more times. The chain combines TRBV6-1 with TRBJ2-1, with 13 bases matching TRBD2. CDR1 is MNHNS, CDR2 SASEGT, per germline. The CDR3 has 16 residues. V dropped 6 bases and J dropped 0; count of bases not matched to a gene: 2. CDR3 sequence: CASSRTSGSSYNEQFF. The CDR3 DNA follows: TGTGCCAGCAGCCGGACTAGCGGGAGCTCCTACAATGAGCAGTTCTTC.

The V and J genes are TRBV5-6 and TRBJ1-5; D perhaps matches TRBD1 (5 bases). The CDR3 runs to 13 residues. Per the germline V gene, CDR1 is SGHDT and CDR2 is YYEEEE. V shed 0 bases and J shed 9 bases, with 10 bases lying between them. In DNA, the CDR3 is TGTGCCAGCAGCTTGGCCACGGGACGGCCCCAGCATTTT. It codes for CASSLATGRPQHF.

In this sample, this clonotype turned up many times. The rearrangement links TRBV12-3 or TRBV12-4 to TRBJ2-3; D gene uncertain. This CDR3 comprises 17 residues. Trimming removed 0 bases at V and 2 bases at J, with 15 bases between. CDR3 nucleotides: TGTGCCAGCAGTTTAGCGGGGTCGGGCGGCAACACAGATACGCAGTATTTT. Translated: CASSLAGSGGNTDTQYF.

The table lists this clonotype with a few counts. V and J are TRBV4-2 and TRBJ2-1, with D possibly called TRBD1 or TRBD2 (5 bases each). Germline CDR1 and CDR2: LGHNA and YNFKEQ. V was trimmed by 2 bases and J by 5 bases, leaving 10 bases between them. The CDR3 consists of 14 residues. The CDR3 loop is CASSQRDPDNEQFF. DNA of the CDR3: TGTGCCAGCAGCCAAAGGGACCCGGACAATGAGCAGTTCTTC.

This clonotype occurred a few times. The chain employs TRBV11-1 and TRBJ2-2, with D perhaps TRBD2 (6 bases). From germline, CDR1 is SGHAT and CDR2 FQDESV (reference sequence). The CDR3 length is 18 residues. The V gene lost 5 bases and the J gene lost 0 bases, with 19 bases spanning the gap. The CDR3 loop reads CASSPDRGGKANTGELFF. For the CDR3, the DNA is TGTGCCAGCAGCCCTGACCGGGGCGGGAAAGCGAACACCGGGGAGCTGTTTTTT. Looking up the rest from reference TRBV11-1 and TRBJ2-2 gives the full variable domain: EAEVAQSPRYKITEKSQAVAFWCDPISGHATLYWYRQILGQGPELLVQFQDESVVDDSQLPKDRFSAERLKGVDSTLKIQPAELGDSAMYLCASSPDRGGKANTGELFFGEGSRLTVL.

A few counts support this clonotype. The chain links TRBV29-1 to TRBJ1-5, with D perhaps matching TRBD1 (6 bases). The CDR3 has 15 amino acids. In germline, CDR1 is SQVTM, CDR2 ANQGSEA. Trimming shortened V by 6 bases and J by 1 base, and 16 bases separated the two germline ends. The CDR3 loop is CSVRGGRPSNQPQHF. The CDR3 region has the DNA TGCAGCGTGAGGGGGGGACGTCCGAGCAATCAGCCCCAGCATTTT.

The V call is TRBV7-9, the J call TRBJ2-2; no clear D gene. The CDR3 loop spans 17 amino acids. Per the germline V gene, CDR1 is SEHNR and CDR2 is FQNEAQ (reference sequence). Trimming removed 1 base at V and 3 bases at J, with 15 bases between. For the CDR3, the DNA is TGTGCCAGCAGCTTAGGTGGATGGGTCCAGGACACCGGGGAGCTGTTTTTT. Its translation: CASSLGGWVQDTGELFF.

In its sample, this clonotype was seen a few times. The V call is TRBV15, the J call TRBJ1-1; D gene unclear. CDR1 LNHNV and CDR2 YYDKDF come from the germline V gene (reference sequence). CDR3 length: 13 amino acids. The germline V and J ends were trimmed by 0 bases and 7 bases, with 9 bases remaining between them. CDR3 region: CATSRDRSIEAFF. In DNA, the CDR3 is TGTGCCACCAGCAGAGACAGGAGTATTGAAGCTTTCTTT.

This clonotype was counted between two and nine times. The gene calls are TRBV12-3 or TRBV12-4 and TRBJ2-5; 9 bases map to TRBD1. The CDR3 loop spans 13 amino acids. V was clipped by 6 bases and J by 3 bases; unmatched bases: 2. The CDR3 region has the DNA TGTGCCAGCAGCCGGACAGGGGAAGAGACCCAGTACTTC. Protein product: CASSRTGEETQYF.

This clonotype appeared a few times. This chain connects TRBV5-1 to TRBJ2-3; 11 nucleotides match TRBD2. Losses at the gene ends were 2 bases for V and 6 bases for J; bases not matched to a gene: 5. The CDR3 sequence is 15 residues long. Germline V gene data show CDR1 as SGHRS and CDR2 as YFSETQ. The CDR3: CASSLGIAGGDTQYF. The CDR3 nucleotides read TGCGCCAGCAGCTTAGGGATAGCGGGAGGGGATACGCAGTATTTT.

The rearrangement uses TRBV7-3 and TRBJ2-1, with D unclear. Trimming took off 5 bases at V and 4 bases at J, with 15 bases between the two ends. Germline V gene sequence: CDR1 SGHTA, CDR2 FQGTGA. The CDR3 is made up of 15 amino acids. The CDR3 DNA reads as TGTGCCAGCAGCCCCCAACCCGGGTCGTACAATGAGCAGTTCTTC. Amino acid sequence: CASSPQPGSYNEQFF.

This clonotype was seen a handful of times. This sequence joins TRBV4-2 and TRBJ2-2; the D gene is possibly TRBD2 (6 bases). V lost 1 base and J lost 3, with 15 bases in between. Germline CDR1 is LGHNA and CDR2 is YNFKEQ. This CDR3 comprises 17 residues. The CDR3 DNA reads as TGTGCCAGCAGCCAAGTCGGGACTGTCTTCTACACCGGGGAGCTGTTTTTT. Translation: CASSQVGTVFYTGELFF.

The CDR3 here is CASIPRGGNSPLHF. The CDR3 nucleotides read TGTGCCAGCATTCCCAGGGGAGGAAACTCACCCCTCCACTTT. The chain employs TRBV2 and TRBJ1-6; TRBD1 might be the D (6 bases). CDR3 length equals 14 residues. V gave up 7 bases and J gave up 10 bases, with 17 bases separating them. Germline-derived CDR1 and CDR2 are SNHLY and FYNNEI.